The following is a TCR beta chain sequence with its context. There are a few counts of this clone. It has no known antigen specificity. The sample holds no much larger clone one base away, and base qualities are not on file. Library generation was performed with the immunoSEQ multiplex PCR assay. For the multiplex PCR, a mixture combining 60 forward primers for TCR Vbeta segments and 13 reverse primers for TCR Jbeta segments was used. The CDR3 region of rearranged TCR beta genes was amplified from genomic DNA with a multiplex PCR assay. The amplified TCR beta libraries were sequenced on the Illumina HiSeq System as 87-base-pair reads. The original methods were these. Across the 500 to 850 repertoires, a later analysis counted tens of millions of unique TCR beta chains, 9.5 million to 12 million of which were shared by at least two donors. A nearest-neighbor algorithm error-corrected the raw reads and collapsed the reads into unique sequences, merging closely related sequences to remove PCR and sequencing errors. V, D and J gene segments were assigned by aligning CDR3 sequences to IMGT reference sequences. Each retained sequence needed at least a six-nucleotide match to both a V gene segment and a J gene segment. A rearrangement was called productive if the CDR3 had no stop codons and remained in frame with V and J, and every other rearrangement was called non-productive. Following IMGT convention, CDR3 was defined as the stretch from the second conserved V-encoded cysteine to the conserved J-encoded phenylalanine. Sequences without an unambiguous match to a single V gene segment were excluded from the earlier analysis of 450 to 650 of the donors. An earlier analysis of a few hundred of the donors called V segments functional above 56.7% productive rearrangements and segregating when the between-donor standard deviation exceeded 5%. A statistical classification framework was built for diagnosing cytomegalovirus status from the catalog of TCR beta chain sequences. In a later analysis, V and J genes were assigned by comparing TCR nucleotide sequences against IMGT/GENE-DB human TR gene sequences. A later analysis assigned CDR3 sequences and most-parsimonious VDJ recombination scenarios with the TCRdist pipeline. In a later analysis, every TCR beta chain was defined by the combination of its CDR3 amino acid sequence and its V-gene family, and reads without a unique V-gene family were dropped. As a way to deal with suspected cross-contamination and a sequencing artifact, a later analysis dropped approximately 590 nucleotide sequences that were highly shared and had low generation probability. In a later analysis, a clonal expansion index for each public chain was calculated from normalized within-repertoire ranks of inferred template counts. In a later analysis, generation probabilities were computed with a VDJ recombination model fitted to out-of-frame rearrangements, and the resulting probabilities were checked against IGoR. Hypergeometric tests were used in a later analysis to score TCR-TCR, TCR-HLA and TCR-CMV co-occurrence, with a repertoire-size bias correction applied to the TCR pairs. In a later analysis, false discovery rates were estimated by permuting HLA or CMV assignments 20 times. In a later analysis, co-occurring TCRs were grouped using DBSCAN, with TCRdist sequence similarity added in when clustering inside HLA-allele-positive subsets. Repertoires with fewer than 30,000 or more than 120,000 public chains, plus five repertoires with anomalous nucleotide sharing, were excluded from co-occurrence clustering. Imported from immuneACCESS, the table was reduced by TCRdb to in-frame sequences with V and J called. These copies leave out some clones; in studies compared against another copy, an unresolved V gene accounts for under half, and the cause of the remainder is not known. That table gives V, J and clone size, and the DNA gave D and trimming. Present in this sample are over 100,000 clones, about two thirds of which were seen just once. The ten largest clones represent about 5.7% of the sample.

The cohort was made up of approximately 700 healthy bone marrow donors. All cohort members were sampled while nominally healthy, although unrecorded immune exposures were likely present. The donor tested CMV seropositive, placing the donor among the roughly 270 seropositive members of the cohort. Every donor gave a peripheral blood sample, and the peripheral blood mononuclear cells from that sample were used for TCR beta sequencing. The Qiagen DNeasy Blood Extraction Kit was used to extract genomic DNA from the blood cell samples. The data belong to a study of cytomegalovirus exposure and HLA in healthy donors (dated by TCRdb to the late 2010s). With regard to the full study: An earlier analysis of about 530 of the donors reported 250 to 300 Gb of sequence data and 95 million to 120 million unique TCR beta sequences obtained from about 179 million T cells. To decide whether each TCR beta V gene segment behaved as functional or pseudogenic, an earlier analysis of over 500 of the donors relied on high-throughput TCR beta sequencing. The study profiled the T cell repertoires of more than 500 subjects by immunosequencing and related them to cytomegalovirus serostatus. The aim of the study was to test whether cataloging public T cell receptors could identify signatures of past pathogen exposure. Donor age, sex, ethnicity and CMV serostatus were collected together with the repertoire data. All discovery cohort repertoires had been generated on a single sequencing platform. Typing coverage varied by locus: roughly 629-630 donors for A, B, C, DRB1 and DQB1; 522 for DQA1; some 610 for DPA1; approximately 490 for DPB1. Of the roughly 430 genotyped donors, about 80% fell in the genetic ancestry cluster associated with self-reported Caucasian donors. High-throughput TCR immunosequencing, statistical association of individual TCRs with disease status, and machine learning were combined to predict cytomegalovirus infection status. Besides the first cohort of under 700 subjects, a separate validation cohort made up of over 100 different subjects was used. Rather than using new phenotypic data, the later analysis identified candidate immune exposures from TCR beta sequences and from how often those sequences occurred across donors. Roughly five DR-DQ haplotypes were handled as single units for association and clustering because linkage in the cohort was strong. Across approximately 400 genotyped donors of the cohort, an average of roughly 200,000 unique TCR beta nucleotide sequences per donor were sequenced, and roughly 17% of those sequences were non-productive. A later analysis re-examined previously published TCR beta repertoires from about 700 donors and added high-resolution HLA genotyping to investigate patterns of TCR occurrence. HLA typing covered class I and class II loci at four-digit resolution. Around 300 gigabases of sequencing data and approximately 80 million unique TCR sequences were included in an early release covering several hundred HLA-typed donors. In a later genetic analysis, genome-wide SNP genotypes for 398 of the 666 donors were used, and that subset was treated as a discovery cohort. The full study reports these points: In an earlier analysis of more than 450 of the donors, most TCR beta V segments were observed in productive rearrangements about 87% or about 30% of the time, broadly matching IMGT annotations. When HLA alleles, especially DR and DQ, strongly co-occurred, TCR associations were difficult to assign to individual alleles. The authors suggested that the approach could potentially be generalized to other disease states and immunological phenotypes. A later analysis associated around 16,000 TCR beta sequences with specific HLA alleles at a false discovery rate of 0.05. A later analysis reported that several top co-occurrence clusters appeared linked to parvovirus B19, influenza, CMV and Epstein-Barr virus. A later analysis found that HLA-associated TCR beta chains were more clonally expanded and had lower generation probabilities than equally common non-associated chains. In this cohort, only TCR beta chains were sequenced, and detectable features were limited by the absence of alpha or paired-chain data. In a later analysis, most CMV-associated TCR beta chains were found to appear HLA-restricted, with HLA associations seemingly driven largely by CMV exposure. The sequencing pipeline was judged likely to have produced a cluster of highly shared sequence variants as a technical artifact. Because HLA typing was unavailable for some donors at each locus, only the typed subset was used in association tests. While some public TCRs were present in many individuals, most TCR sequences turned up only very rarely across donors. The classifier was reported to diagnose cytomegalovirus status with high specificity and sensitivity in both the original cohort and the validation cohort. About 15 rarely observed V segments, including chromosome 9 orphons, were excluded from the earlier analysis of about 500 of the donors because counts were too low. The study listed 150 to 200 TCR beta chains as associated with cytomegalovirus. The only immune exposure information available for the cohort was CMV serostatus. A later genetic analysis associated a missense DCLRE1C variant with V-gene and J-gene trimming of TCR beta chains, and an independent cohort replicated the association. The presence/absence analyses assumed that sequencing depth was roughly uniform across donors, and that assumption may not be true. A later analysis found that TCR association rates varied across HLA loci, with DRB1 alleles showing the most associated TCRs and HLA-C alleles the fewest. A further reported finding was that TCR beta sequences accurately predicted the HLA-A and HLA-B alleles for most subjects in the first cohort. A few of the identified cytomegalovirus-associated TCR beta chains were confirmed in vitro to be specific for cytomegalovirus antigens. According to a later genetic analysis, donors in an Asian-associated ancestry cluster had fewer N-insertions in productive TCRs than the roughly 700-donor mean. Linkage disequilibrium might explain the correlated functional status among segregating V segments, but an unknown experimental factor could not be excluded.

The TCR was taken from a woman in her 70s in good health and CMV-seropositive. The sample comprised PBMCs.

CDR3 region: CASSFGQGAGAGELFF. The nucleotides are TGCGCCAGCAGCTTCGGGCAGGGGGCTGGGGCCGGGGAGCTGTTTTTT. The chain couples TRBV5-1 to TRBJ2-2; the junction holds 8 bases that match TRBD1. The CDR3 numbers 16 residues from cysteine through phenylalanine. This entry keeps only the CDR3 DNA: 48 bases, framed from base 1. Taken from the germline V gene, the CDR1 and CDR2 loops are SGHRS and YFSETQ. Unmatched junction bases come to 9, with V trimmed by 2 bases and J by 6 bases.